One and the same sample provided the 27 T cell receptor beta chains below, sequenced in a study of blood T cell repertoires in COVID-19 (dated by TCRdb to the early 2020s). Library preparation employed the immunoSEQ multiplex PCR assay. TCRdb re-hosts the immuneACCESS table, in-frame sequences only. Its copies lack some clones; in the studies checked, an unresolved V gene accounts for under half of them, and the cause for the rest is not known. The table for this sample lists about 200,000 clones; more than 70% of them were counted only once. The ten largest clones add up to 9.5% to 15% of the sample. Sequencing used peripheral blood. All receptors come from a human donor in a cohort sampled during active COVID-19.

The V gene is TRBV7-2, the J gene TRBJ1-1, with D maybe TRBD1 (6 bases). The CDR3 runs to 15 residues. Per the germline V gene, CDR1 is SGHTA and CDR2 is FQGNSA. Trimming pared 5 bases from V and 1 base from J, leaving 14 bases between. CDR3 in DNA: TGTGCCAGCAGCCCGTCAGGGGCGCGGAACACTGAAGCTTTCTTT. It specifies CASSPSGARNTEAFF.

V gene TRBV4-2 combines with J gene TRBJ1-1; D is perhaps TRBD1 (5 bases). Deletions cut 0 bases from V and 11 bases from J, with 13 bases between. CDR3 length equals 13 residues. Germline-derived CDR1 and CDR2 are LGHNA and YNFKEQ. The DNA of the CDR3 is TGTGCCAGCAGCCAAGATCTGGGGCGGGGGGCTTTCTTT. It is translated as CASSQDLGRGAFF.

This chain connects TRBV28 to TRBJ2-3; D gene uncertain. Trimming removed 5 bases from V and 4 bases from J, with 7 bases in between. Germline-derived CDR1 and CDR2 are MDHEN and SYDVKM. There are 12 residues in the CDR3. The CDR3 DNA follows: TGTGCCAGCAGTCCCCTTGCAGATACGCAGTATTTT. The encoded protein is CASSPLADTQYF.

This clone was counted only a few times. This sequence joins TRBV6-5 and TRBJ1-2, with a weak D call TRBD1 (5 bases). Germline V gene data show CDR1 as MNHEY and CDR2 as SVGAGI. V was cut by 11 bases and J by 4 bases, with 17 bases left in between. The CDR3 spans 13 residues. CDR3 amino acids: CAGSGDSAYGYTF. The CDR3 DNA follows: TGTGCCGGCTCCGGCGACAGCGCCTATGGCTACACCTTC.

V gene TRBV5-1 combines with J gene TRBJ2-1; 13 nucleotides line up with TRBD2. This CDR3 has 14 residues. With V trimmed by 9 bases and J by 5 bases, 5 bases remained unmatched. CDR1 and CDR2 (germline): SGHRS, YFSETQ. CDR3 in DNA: TGCGCCACTACGGGACTAGCGGGAAACAATGAGCAGTTCTTC. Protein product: CATTGLAGNNEQFF.

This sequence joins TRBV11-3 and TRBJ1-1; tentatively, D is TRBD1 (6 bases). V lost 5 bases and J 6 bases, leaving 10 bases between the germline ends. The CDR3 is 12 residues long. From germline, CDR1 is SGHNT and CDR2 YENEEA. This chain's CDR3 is CASSREGAEAFF. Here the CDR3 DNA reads TGTGCCAGCAGCCGGGAGGGGGCTGAAGCTTTCTTT.

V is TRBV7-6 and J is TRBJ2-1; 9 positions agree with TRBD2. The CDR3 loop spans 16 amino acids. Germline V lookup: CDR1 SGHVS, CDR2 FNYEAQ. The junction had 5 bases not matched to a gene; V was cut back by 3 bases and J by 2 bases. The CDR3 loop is CASSFSGREPYNEQFF. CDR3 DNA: TGTGCCAGCAGCTTTAGCGGGAGAGAACCCTACAATGAGCAGTTCTTC.

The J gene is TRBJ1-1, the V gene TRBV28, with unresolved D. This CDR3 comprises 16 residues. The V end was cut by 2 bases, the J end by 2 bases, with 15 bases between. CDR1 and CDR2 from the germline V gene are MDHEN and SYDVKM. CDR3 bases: TGTGCCAGCAGTTTACCCTCTAAGACTTTAAACACTGAAGCTTTCTTT. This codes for CASSLPSKTLNTEAFF.

The CDR3 is CASMETSLTYEQYF. The CDR3 DNA reads as TGTGCCAGCATGGAGACTAGCCTAACCTACGAGCAGTACTTC. J is TRBJ2-7 and V is TRBV2; 7 bases match TRBD2. The CDR3 consists of 14 residues. The V and J ends lost 7 bases and 2 bases, in that order; junction bases with no gene match: 8. The germline gives CDR1 SNHLY, CDR2 FYNNEI.

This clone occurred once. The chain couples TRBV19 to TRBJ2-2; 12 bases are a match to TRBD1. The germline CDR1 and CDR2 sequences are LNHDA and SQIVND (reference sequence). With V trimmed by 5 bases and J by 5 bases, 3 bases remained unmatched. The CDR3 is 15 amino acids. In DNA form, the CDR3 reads TGTGCCAGTAGTGGGGACAGGGGGCTTACCGGGGAGCTGTTTTTT. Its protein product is CASSGDRGLTGELFF.

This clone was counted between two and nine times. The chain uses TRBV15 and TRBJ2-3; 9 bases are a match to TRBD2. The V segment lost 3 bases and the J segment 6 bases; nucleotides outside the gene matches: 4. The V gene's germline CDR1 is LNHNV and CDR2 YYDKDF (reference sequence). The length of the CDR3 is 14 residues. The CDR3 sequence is CATSSSGGADTQYF. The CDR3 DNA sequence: TGTGCCACCAGCAGTAGCGGGGGAGCGGATACGCAGTATTTT.

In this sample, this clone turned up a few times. For the CDR3, the DNA is TGTGCCAGCAGTGTTACGGAAGGGGTCACTGAAGCTTTCTTT. This sequence encodes CASSVTEGVTEAFF. The chain has TRBV2 and TRBJ1-1; D is possibly TRBD1 (5 bases). Germline V gene data show CDR1 as SNHLY and CDR2 as FYNNEI. There are 14 residues in the CDR3. V was clipped by 4 bases and J by 4 bases, with 13 bases between them.

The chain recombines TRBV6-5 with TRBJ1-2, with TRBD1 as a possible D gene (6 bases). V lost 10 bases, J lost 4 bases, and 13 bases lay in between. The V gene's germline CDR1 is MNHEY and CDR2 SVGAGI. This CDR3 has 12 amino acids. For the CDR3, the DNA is TGTGCCACTTACAGGGACCTCTATGGCTACACCTTC. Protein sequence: CATYRDLYGYTF.

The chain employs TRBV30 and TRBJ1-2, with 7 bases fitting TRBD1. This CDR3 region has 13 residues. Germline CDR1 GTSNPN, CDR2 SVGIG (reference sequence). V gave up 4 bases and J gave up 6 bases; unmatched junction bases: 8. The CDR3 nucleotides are TGTGCCTGGAACGGACAGGAGGGTGATGGCTACACCTTC. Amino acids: CAWNGQEGDGYTF.

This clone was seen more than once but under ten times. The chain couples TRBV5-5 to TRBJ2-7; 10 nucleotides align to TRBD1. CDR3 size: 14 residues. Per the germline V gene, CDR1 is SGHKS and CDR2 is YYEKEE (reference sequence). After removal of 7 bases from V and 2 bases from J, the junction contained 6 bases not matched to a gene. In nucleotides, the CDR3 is TGTGCCAGCGCCCCGGGGACAGGGGCCTACGAGCAGTACTTC. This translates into CASAPGTGAYEQYF.

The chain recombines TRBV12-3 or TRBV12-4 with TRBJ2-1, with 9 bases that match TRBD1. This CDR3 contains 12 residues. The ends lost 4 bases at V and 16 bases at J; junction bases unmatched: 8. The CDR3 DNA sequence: TGTGCCAGCAGTTCTACAGGGGGCAAGTTATTCTTC. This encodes CASSSTGGKLFF.

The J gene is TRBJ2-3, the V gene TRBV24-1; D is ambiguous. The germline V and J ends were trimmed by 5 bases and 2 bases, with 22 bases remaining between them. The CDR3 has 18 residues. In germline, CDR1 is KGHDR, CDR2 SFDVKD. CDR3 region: CATSGGGRLGRYTDTQYF. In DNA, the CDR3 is TGTGCCACCAGTGGAGGCGGTCGGTTGGGTCGTTACACAGATACGCAGTATTTT.

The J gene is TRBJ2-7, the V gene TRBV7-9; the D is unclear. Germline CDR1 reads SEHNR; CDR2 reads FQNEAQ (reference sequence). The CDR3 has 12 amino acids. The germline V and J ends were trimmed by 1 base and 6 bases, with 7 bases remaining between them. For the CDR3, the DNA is TGTGCCAGCAGCTTAGAATCCGGCGAGCAGTACTTC. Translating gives CASSLESGEQYF.

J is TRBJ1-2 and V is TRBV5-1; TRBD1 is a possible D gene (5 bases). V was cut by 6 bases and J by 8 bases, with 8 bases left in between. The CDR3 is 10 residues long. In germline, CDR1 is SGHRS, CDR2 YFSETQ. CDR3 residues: CASTGDGYTF. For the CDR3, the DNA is TGCGCCAGCACGGGGGACGGCTACACCTTC.

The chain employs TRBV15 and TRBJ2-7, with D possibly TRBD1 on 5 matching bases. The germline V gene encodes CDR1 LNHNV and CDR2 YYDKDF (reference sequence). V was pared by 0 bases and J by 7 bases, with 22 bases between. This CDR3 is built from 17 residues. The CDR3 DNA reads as TGTGCCACCAGCAGAGAGAGGATGGCAGGGCCTCTAGGGGAGCAGTACTTC. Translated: CATSRERMAGPLGEQYF.

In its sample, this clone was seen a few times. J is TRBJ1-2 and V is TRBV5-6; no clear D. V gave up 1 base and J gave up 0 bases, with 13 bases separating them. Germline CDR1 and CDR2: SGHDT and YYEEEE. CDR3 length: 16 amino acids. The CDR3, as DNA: TGTGCCAGCAGCTTGATGATCGGGGTTGCTAACTATGGCTACACCTTC. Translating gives CASSLMIGVANYGYTF.

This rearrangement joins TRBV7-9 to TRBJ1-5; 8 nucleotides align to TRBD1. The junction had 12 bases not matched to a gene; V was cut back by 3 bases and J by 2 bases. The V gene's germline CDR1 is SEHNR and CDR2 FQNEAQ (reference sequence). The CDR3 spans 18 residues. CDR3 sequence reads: CASSFWQGATVGNQPQHF. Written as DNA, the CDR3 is TGTGCCAGCAGCTTTTGGCAGGGGGCCACGGTGGGCAATCAGCCCCAGCATTTT.

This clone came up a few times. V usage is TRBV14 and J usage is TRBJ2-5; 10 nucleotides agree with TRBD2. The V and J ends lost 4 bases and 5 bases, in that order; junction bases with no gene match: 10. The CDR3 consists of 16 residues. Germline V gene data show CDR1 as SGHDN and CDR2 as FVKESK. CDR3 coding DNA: TGTGCCAGCAGCCCTGGCGGGACTAGCGTTGGGGAGACCCAGTACTTC. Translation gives CASSPGGTSVGETQYF.

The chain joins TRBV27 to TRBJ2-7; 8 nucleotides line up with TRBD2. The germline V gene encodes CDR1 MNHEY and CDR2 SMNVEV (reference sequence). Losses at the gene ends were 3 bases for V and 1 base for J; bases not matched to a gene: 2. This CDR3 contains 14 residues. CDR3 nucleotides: TGTGCCAGCAGTTTGCGGGGGGCGTCCTACGAGCAGTACTTC. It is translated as CASSLRGASYEQYF.

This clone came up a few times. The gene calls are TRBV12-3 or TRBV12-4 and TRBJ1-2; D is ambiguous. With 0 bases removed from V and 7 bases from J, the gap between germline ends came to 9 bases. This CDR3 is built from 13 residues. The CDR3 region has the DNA TGTGCCAGCAGTTTAGCGGATACGGGTGGCTACACCTTC. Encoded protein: CASSLADTGGYTF.

The CDR3 DNA reads TGTGCCAGCAGCCGGGACAGGGAGTGGGGCTACACCTTC. Translation gives CASSRDREWGYTF. The chain carries TRBV5-4 and TRBJ1-2; TRBD1 agrees at 9 bases. V lost 4 bases and J lost 8; bases outside the gene matches: 6. CDR1 and CDR2 from the germline V gene are SGHNT and YYREEE (reference sequence). This CDR3 region has 13 residues.

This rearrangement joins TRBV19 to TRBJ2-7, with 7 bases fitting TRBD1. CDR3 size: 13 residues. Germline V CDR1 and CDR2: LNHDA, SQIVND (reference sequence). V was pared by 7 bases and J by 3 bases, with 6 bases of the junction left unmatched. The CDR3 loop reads CASTGDSIYEQYF. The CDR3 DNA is TGTGCCAGTACCGGGGACAGCATCTACGAGCAGTACTTC.